Listed below are T cell receptor beta chains from one sample, sequenced in a study of cytomegalovirus exposure and HLA in healthy donors. The protocol was immunoSEQ multiplex PCR, while the TCRdb copy is restricted to in-frame clones and leaves out a portion. The sample lists around 38,000 clones, around three fifths occurring once. Specimen: PBMCs. The receptors come from a man aged 45-65 years in good health and CMV-seropositive. Each CDR3 is given with its conserved first and last residue. Each record gives: D gene, V gene, CDR3 length, clone size, J gene, CDR3 protein, CDR3 DNA. The D gene is left open where the match is weak. Some rows have no size entry. The others give once, few or many, or a class for an expanded clone.

D gene: TRBD1; V gene: TRBV5-1; CDR3 length: 15; clone size: .; J gene: TRBJ1-2; CDR3 protein: CASSRSWTGTYGYTF; CDR3 DNA: TGCGCCAGCAGCCGTTCATGGACAGGAACCTATGGCTACACCTTC
D gene: .; V gene: TRBV7-2; CDR3 length: 15; clone size: .; J gene: TRBJ1-4; CDR3 protein: CASSLGAAGREKLFF; CDR3 DNA: TGTGCCAGCAGCTTAGGGGCGGCAGGGAGGGAAAAACTGTTTTTT
D gene: .; V gene: TRBV2; CDR3 length: 13; clone size: few; J gene: TRBJ2-1; CDR3 protein: CASRERGAVEQFF; CDR3 DNA: TGTGCCAGCAGGGAAAGGGGCGCGGTAGAGCAGTTCTTC
D gene: .; V gene: TRBV10-1; CDR3 length: 13; clone size: .; J gene: TRBJ1-2; CDR3 protein: CASSLITNYGYTF; CDR3 DNA: TGCGCCAGCAGCCTAATTACTAACTATGGCTACACCTTC
D gene: TRBD1; V gene: TRBV10-3; CDR3 length: 12; clone size: .; J gene: TRBJ2-3; CDR3 protein: CAISEPGQRQYF; CDR3 DNA: TGTGCCATCAGTGAGCCGGGACAGAGACAGTATTTT
D gene: .; V gene: TRBV19; CDR3 length: 14; clone size: .; J gene: TRBJ2-5; CDR3 protein: CASSRTGFQETQYF; CDR3 DNA: TGTGCCAGTAGTCGTACAGGGTTTCAAGAGACCCAGTACTTC
D gene: .; V gene: TRBV28; CDR3 length: 14; clone size: .; J gene: TRBJ1-6; CDR3 protein: CASSFRGSNSPLHF; CDR3 DNA: TGTGCCAGCAGTTTCCGGGGGAGTAATTCACCCCTCCACTTT
D gene: TRBD1; V gene: TRBV27; CDR3 length: 15; clone size: .; J gene: TRBJ2-2; CDR3 protein: CASSRQGTWAGELFF; CDR3 DNA: TGTGCCAGCAGCAGACAGGGGACGTGGGCCGGGGAGCTGTTTTTT
D gene: TRBD1; V gene: TRBV6-6; CDR3 length: 15; clone size: .; J gene: TRBJ1-1; CDR3 protein: CASSYPGQGHTEAFF; CDR3 DNA: TGTGCCAGCAGTTACCCGGGACAGGGGCACACTGAAGCTTTCTTT
D gene: TRBD1; V gene: TRBV10-3; CDR3 length: 18; clone size: few; J gene: TRBJ1-6; CDR3 protein: CAISESVTGVLYNSPLHF; CDR3 DNA: TGTGCCATCAGTGAGTCGGTGACAGGGGTCCTCTATAATTCACCCCTCCACTTT
D gene: TRBD1; V gene: TRBV2; CDR3 length: 14; clone size: .; J gene: TRBJ1-2; CDR3 protein: CASSEGGQGYGYTF; CDR3 DNA: TGTGCCAGCAGCGAGGGCGGACAGGGGTATGGCTACACCTTC
D gene: .; V gene: TRBV7-2; CDR3 length: 14; clone size: .; J gene: TRBJ2-5; CDR3 protein: CASSFQTTDGAQYF; CDR3 DNA: TGTGCCAGCAGCTTCCAAACTACCGACGGGGCCCAGTACTTC
D gene: .; V gene: TRBV5-1; CDR3 length: 14; clone size: .; J gene: TRBJ2-1; CDR3 protein: CASSPIPEYNEQFF; CDR3 DNA: TGCGCCAGCAGCCCCATTCCGGAGTACAATGAGCAGTTCTTC
D gene: .; V gene: TRBV7-2; CDR3 length: 15; clone size: .; J gene: TRBJ2-1; CDR3 protein: CASSLTGLGGNEQFF; CDR3 DNA: TGTGCCAGCAGCCTCACGGGGCTAGGGGGCAATGAGCAGTTCTTC
D gene: .; V gene: TRBV6-5; CDR3 length: 15; clone size: .; J gene: TRBJ1-1; CDR3 protein: CASRRSNLENTEAFF; CDR3 DNA: TGTGCCAGCAGGAGGTCGAATCTGGAGAACACTGAAGCTTTCTTT
D gene: TRBD1; V gene: TRBV29-1; CDR3 length: 15; clone size: .; J gene: TRBJ1-2; CDR3 protein: CSVERAGGGDYGYTF; CDR3 DNA: TGCAGCGTTGAAAGGGCAGGGGGAGGCGACTATGGCTACACCTTC
D gene: .; V gene: TRBV29-1; CDR3 length: 13; clone size: .; J gene: TRBJ1-5; CDR3 protein: CSVTDSSNQPQHF; CDR3 DNA: TGCAGCGTTACGGACAGTAGCAATCAGCCCCAGCATTTT
D gene: TRBD2; V gene: TRBV12-5; CDR3 length: 15; clone size: .; J gene: TRBJ2-1; CDR3 protein: CASGISGGTYNEQFF; CDR3 DNA: TGTGCTAGTGGTATTAGCGGGGGTACCTACAATGAGCAGTTCTTC
D gene: .; V gene: TRBV29-1; CDR3 length: 14; clone size: .; J gene: TRBJ2-5; CDR3 protein: CSVDSSLDQETQYF; CDR3 DNA: TGCAGCGTTGATTCATCGCTAGACCAAGAGACCCAGTACTTC
D gene: TRBD1; V gene: TRBV6-5; CDR3 length: 16; clone size: .; J gene: TRBJ2-7; CDR3 protein: CASSFLSKGAAYEQYF; CDR3 DNA: TGTGCCAGCAGTTTCTTGTCGAAGGGGGCCGCCTACGAGCAGTACTTC
D gene: .; V gene: TRBV7-4; CDR3 length: 15; clone size: .; J gene: TRBJ2-4; CDR3 protein: CASSPPDRAKNIQYF; CDR3 DNA: TGTGCCAGCAGCCCCCCGGACAGAGCCAAAAACATTCAGTACTTC
D gene: TRBD2; V gene: TRBV5-1; CDR3 length: 14; clone size: few; J gene: TRBJ2-5; CDR3 protein: CASRAGGYQETQYF; CDR3 DNA: TGCGCCAGCAGGGCGGGGGGGTACCAAGAGACCCAGTACTTC
D gene: .; V gene: TRBV27; CDR3 length: 12; clone size: once; J gene: TRBJ2-7; CDR3 protein: CASSLAGYEQYF; CDR3 DNA: TGTGCCAGCAGTTTAGCCGGCTACGAGCAGTACTTC
D gene: TRBD1; V gene: TRBV7-9; CDR3 length: 15; clone size: few; J gene: TRBJ2-5; CDR3 protein: CASSLGTGYQETQYF; CDR3 DNA: TGTGCCAGCAGCCTGGGGACAGGTTACCAAGAGACCCAGTACTTC
D gene: .; V gene: TRBV11-2; CDR3 length: 16; clone size: .; J gene: TRBJ2-2; CDR3 protein: CASSPFLAVSTGELFF; CDR3 DNA: TGTGCCAGCAGCCCCTTCTTGGCAGTCTCCACCGGGGAGCTGTTTTTT
D gene: .; V gene: TRBV18; CDR3 length: 15; clone size: .; J gene: TRBJ2-3; CDR3 protein: CASSPPGGGSDTQYF; CDR3 DNA: TGTGCCAGCTCACCGCCAGGTGGAGGTTCGGATACGCAGTATTTT
D gene: TRBD1; V gene: TRBV29-1; CDR3 length: 14; clone size: .; J gene: TRBJ2-7; CDR3 protein: CSVKVTGSSYEQYF; CDR3 DNA: TGCAGCGTTAAGGTGACAGGGAGCTCCTACGAGCAGTACTTC
D gene: TRBD1; V gene: TRBV19; CDR3 length: 16; clone size: .; J gene: TRBJ1-2; CDR3 protein: CASSIIGTGRGNGYTF; CDR3 DNA: TGTGCCAGTAGTATAATCGGGACAGGGAGGGGGAACGGCTACACCTTC
D gene: .; V gene: TRBV6-5; CDR3 length: 15; clone size: few; J gene: TRBJ1-2; CDR3 protein: CASSYGGQDRQGYTF; CDR3 DNA: TGTGCCAGCAGTTACGGGGGCCAGGACAGACAAGGCTACACCTTC
D gene: TRBD1; V gene: TRBV6-1; CDR3 length: 14; clone size: .; J gene: TRBJ1-5; CDR3 protein: CASSLGQSNQPQHF; CDR3 DNA: TGTGCCAGCAGCCTGGGACAGAGCAATCAGCCCCAGCATTTT
D gene: .; V gene: TRBV14; CDR3 length: 13; clone size: once; J gene: TRBJ2-7; CDR3 protein: CASSQSEGQLSYF; CDR3 DNA: TGTGCCAGCAGCCAGAGTGAGGGTCAGTTGTCGTACTTC
D gene: .; V gene: TRBV6-5; CDR3 length: 13; clone size: few; J gene: TRBJ1-5; CDR3 protein: CASGTDFNQPQHF; CDR3 DNA: TGTGCCAGCGGTACAGATTTTAATCAGCCCCAGCATTTT
D gene: TRBD1; V gene: TRBV7-2; CDR3 length: 15; clone size: .; J gene: TRBJ1-2; CDR3 protein: CASSLGQGRHYGYTF; CDR3 DNA: TGTGCCAGCAGCTTGGGACAGGGGCGTCACTATGGCTACACCTTC
D gene: .; V gene: TRBV6-5; CDR3 length: 12; clone size: .; J gene: TRBJ1-2; CDR3 protein: CASSFNNYGYTF; CDR3 DNA: TGTGCCAGCAGTTTCAATAACTATGGCTACACCTTC
D gene: .; V gene: TRBV2; CDR3 length: 15; clone size: .; J gene: TRBJ2-2; CDR3 protein: CASRTGTYGSGELFF; CDR3 DNA: TGTGCCAGCAGAACAGGGACCTATGGGTCCGGGGAGCTGTTTTTT
D gene: TRBD2; V gene: TRBV5-7; CDR3 length: 17; clone size: .; J gene: TRBJ2-7; CDR3 protein: CASSRGGSGGAPYEQYF; CDR3 DNA: TGTGCCAGCAGCCGAGGAGGTAGCGGGGGGGCCCCCTACGAGCAGTACTTC
D gene: .; V gene: TRBV28; CDR3 length: 13; clone size: .; J gene: TRBJ2-1; CDR3 protein: CAVNSGSYNEQFF; CDR3 DNA: TGTGCCGTTAATTCTGGGAGCTACAATGAGCAGTTCTTC
D gene: .; V gene: TRBV6-5; CDR3 length: 12; clone size: .; J gene: TRBJ1-2; CDR3 protein: CASSTVNYGYTF; CDR3 DNA: TGTGCCAGCAGCACAGTTAACTATGGCTACACCTTC
D gene: .; V gene: TRBV7-9; CDR3 length: 14; clone size: few; J gene: TRBJ2-1; CDR3 protein: CASSLGGSNNEQFF; CDR3 DNA: TGTGCCAGCAGCTTAGGAGGTAGTAACAATGAGCAGTTCTTC
D gene: TRBD1; V gene: TRBV6-5; CDR3 length: 14; clone size: once; J gene: TRBJ2-7; CDR3 protein: CASSSGQGSYEQYF; CDR3 DNA: TGTGCCAGCAGTTCAGGACAGGGGTCCTACGAGCAGTACTTC
D gene: TRBD1; V gene: TRBV6-5; CDR3 length: 13; clone size: .; J gene: TRBJ2-5; CDR3 protein: CASTGTGGETQYF; CDR3 DNA: TGTGCCAGCACCGGGACAGGGGGAGAGACCCAGTACTTC
D gene: TRBD2; V gene: TRBV5-1; CDR3 length: 16; clone size: .; J gene: TRBJ2-3; CDR3 protein: CASSLRSSGFTDTQYF; CDR3 DNA: TGCGCCAGCAGCTTGAGGTCTAGCGGGTTTACAGATACGCAGTATTTT
D gene: TRBD2; V gene: TRBV7-6; CDR3 length: 16; clone size: .; J gene: TRBJ2-3; CDR3 protein: CASSAGLAGGSDTQYF; CDR3 DNA: TGTGCCAGCAGCGCGGGACTAGCGGGGGGGTCAGATACGCAGTATTTT
D gene: .; V gene: TRBV5-1; CDR3 length: 14; clone size: .; J gene: TRBJ2-1; CDR3 protein: CASSLAGGVDEQFF; CDR3 DNA: TGCGCCAGCAGCTTGGCCGGCGGGGTGGATGAGCAGTTCTTC
D gene: .; V gene: TRBV18; CDR3 length: 13; clone size: few; J gene: TRBJ2-1; CDR3 protein: CATAGQNYNEQFF; CDR3 DNA: TGTGCCACGGCAGGACAGAACTACAATGAGCAGTTCTTC
D gene: TRBD2; V gene: TRBV10-3; CDR3 length: 16; clone size: once; J gene: TRBJ2-7; CDR3 protein: CAISESSTGGEDEQYF; CDR3 DNA: TGTGCCATCAGTGAGTCGTCTACGGGAGGGGAGGACGAGCAGTACTTC
D gene: TRBD1; V gene: TRBV18; CDR3 length: 13; clone size: .; J gene: TRBJ1-2; CDR3 protein: CASSPQGAAGYTF; CDR3 DNA: TGTGCCAGCTCACCACAGGGGGCTGCTGGCTACACCTTC
D gene: .; V gene: TRBV4-2; CDR3 length: 14; clone size: .; J gene: TRBJ1-2; CDR3 protein: CASTPEPQVYGYTF; CDR3 DNA: TGTGCCAGCACCCCGGAACCTCAGGTCTATGGCTACACCTTC
D gene: TRBD2; V gene: TRBV7-2; CDR3 length: 16; clone size: once; J gene: TRBJ2-5; CDR3 protein: CASSFLSGGAGETQYF; CDR3 DNA: TGTGCCAGCAGCTTCTTAAGCGGGGGGGCCGGGGAGACCCAGTACTTC
D gene: .; V gene: TRBV7-2; CDR3 length: 12; clone size: few; J gene: TRBJ2-7; CDR3 protein: CASSLTLYEQYF; CDR3 DNA: TGTGCCAGCAGCTTGACACTTTACGAGCAGTACTTC
D gene: .; V gene: TRBV7-2; CDR3 length: 16; clone size: .; J gene: TRBJ1-6; CDR3 protein: CASSLTPRLGNSPLHF; CDR3 DNA: TGTGCCAGCAGCCTGACCCCGCGGCTGGGTAATTCACCCCTCCACTTT
D gene: TRBD1; V gene: TRBV28; CDR3 length: 15; clone size: .; J gene: TRBJ2-7; CDR3 protein: CASSPQGAGRYEQYF; CDR3 DNA: TGTGCCAGCAGTCCCCAGGGGGCAGGACGCTACGAGCAGTACTTC
D gene: .; V gene: TRBV4-1; CDR3 length: 16; clone size: few; J gene: TRBJ1-5; CDR3 protein: CASSDSTGNSNQPQHF; CDR3 DNA: TGCGCCAGCAGCGACTCGACAGGTAATAGCAATCAGCCCCAGCATTTT
D gene: TRBD1; V gene: TRBV5-6; CDR3 length: 13; clone size: once; J gene: TRBJ2-7; CDR3 protein: CASSWGTGSEQYF; CDR3 DNA: TGTGCCAGCAGCTGGGGGACAGGGAGCGAGCAGTACTTC
D gene: .; V gene: TRBV28; CDR3 length: 16; clone size: few; J gene: TRBJ1-5; CDR3 protein: CASSLVLGDFNQPQHF; CDR3 DNA: TGTGCCAGCAGTTTGGTTTTAGGGGACTTCAATCAGCCCCAGCATTTT